Sequencing of this T cell receptor beta chain was carried out in a study of T cells in Graves' hyperthyroidism and ophthalmopathy. This CDR3 is built from 14 residues. Germline values: CDR1 SNHLY, CDR2 FYNNEI. The V gene end was trimmed by 4 bases and the J gene end by 6 bases; junction bases not matched to a gene: 5. Amplified regions were TCR beta CDR3 sequences from RNA transcripts. The TCR CDR3 first-round RT-PCR relied on the HTBI primer set. TCRdb re-called the multiplex PCR reads with MiXCR, one entry per CDR3 protein. This sample has about 210,000 distinct CDR3 sequences, with under 20% found just once. This clonotype was counted between two and nine times.

This clonotype was sampled from a middle-aged man with Graves' hyperthyroidism. Material: blood. This sequence joins TRBV2 and TRBJ1-5; TRBD1 agrees at 8 bases. DNA for the CDR3: TGTGCCAGCAGTGGACAGGGGAATGGTCAGCCCCAGCATTTT. It is translated as CASSGQGNGQPQHF.